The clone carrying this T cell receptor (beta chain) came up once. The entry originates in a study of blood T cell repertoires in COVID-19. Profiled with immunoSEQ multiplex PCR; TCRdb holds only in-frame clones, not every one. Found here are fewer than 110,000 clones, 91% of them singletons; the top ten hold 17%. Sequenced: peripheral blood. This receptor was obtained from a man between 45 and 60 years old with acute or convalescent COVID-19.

CDR3 sequence reads: CASSLLLGAEAFF. The CDR3 DNA sequence: TGTGCCAGCAGCTTGCTTTTGGGCGCTGAAGCTTTCTTT. V gene TRBV5-8 combines with J gene TRBJ1-1; no firm D call. The CDR3 consists of 13 residues. Trimming took 1 base from V and 6 from J, leaving 10 bases between them. Germline CDR1 SGHTS, CDR2 YDEGEE.